The 12 T cell receptor beta chains below all came from one sample that was sequenced in a study of identical twins. TCRdb re-called the 5' RACE reads through MiXCR, storing one row per CDR3 protein. The sample gives approximately 470,000 distinct CDR3 sequences, more than 13% of which show up once; approximately 0.52% is in the top ten. In addition, the sample was reused for a study of yellow fever vaccine responses in identical twins.

Input material: CD4+ T cells sorted from blood. Receptor source: a young woman in good health.

This clonotype was observed a few times. The V call is TRBV6-1, the J call TRBJ2-2, with unresolved D. CDR1 and CDR2 from the germline V gene are MNHNS and SASEGT. This CDR3 has 16 residues. The V and J ends lost 7 bases and 4 bases respectively, with 19 bases between them. CDR3 residues: CASTTPGQYSTGELFF. The DNA for the CDR3 is TGTGCCAGCACTACCCCAGGCCAATACTCCACCGGGGAGCTGTTTTTT.

The chain is built from TRBV30 and TRBJ2-7; D is possibly TRBD1 (5 bases). Germline CDR1 GTSNPN, CDR2 SVGIG (reference sequence). Trimming left V 3 bases short and J 5 bases short, with 11 bases between. This CDR3 has 12 residues. CDR3 sequence (DNA): TGTGCCTGGAGGGATTCAGGGCACGAGCAGTACTTC. It is translated as CAWRDSGHEQYF.

This clonotype appeared a few times. V and J are TRBV11-3 and TRBJ2-7; 8 bases fit TRBD1. Germline CDR1 and CDR2: SGHNT and YENEEA. V was pared by 4 bases and J by 4 bases, with 6 bases of the junction left unmatched. The length of the CDR3 is 14 residues. CDR3 in DNA: TGTGCCAGCAGCTCGACAGGGGCCGCATACGAGCAGTACTTC. Translated: CASSSTGAAYEQYF.

This clonotype qualifies as medium-sized (0.01 to 0.1%). This sequence joins TRBV6-5 and TRBJ2-4, with D uncertain. CDR1 and CDR2 from the germline V gene are MNHEY and SVGAGI. The V and J ends lost 0 bases and 6 bases respectively, with 6 bases between them. The length of the CDR3 is 13 residues. CDR3 residues: CASSYSGRNIQYF. DNA for the CDR3: TGTGCCAGCAGTTACTCGGGCAGAAACATTCAGTACTTC.

This clonotype showed up just a few times. The chain uses TRBV7-3 and TRBJ2-3, with 8 bases aligning to TRBD1. The CDR3 is made up of 14 amino acids. V shed 5 bases, J shed 4 bases, and the junction held 5 bases outside the gene matches. Germline values: CDR1 SGHTA, CDR2 FQGTGA. The CDR3 nucleotides are TGTGCCAGCAGCATTGACAGGGGAGCAGATACGCAGTATTTT. Residues: CASSIDRGADTQYF.

The chain couples TRBV24-1 to TRBJ2-7, with TRBD1 identical over 7 bases. The CDR3 has 12 amino acids. V gave up 3 bases and J gave up 11 bases; unmatched junction bases: 6. Germline V gene lookup returns CDR1 KGHDR and CDR2 SFDVKD. Here the CDR3 reads CATSDTTDRKYF. DNA of the CDR3: TGTGCCACCAGTGATACGACGGACAGGAAGTACTTC.

The CDR3 region has the DNA TGCGCCAGCATGGGCTATCTGAACACCGGGGAGCTGTTTTTT. It codes for CASMGYLNTGELFF. V and J are TRBV5-1 and TRBJ2-2; D remains ambiguous. Germline values: CDR1 SGHRS, CDR2 YFSETQ. Trimming took off 6 bases at V and 1 base at J, with 10 bases between the two ends. CDR3 length: 14 residues.

This clonotype came up a few times. The chain links TRBV14 to TRBJ2-7, with D tentatively TRBD1 (5 bases). Germline CDR1 SGHDN, CDR2 FVKESK. V was clipped by 5 bases and J by 1 base, with 12 bases between them. The CDR3 runs to 14 residues. CDR3 sequence reads: CASSARQTSYEQYF. CDR3 nucleotides: TGTGCCAGCAGCGCCCGACAGACATCCTACGAGCAGTACTTC. The whole variable domain, filled in from reference TRBV14 and TRBJ2-7, reads EAGVTQFPSHSVIEKGQTVTLRCDPISGHDNLYWYRRVMGKEIKFLLHFVKESKQDESGMPNNRFLAERTGGTYSTLKVQPAELEDSGVYFCASSARQTSYEQYFGPGTRLTVT.

This clonotype was seen a handful of times. The chain employs TRBV4-3 and TRBJ2-7, with 7 positions matching TRBD1. The V segment lost 2 bases and the J segment 9 bases; nucleotides outside the gene matches: 7. The germline gives CDR1 LGHNA, CDR2 YSLEER. The CDR3 has 13 residues. CDR3 loop: CASSQTGESAQYF. CDR3 sequence (DNA): TGCGCCAGCAGCCAAACAGGGGAATCGGCGCAGTACTTC.

The chain uses TRBV20-1 and TRBJ2-3; 8 bases match TRBD2. With 0 bases clipped from V and 5 bases from J, the junction kept 4 bases outside the gene matches. Germline V gives CDR1 DFQATT, CDR2 SNEGSKA (reference sequence). This CDR3 has 14 amino acids. CDR3 DNA sequence: TGCAGTGCTAGAGATCCGGGGGGGCAAGATACGCAGTATTTT. Its protein product is CSARDPGGQDTQYF.

The chain couples TRBV6-6 to TRBJ2-7, with a tentative D call TRBD2 (5 bases). The CDR3 has 13 residues. The germline V gene has CDR1 MNHNY and CDR2 SVGAGI (reference sequence). V was clipped by 8 bases and J by 0 bases, with 11 bases between them. The CDR3 DNA follows: TGTGCCAGCTACTCGGGAAGCTCCTACGAGCAGTACTTC. Its protein product is CASYSGSSYEQYF.

In this sample, this clonotype turned up a few times. The rearrangement joins TRBV5-6 to TRBJ2-5; perhaps TRBD1 as D (6 bases). V was trimmed by 6 bases and J by 4 bases, leaving 22 bases between them. The CDR3 has 16 amino acids. The germline V gene encodes CDR1 SGHDT and CDR2 YYEEEE. This chain's CDR3 is CASTPKDGQIRETQYF. CDR3 nucleotide sequence: TGTGCCAGCACTCCCAAAGACGGACAGATCCGAGAGACCCAGTACTTC. Based on the CDR3 plus reference TRBV5-6 and TRBJ2-5, the full variable domain is DAGVTQSPTHLIKTRGQQVTLRCSPKSGHDTVSWYQQALGQGPQFIFQYYEEEERQRGNFPDRFSGHQFPNYSSELNVNALLLGDSALYLCASTPKDGQIRETQYFGPGTRLLVL.